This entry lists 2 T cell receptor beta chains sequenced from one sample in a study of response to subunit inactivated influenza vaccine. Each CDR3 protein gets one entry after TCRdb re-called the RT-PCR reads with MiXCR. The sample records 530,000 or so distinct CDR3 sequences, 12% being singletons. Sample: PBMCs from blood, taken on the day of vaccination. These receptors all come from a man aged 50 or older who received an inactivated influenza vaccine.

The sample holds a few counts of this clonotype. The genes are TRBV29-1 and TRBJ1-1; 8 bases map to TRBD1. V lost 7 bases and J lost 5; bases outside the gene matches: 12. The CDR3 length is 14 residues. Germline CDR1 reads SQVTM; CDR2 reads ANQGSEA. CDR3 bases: TGCAGCGCATCTCAACCGTACAGGGGGACTGAAGCTTTCTTT. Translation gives CSASQPYRGTEAFF. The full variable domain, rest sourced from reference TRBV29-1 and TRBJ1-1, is SAVISQKPSRDICQRGTSLTIQCQVDSQVTMMFWYRQQPGQSLTLIATANQGSEATYESGFVIDKFPISRPNLTFSTLTVSNMSPEDSSIYLCSASQPYRGTEAFFGQGTRLTVV.

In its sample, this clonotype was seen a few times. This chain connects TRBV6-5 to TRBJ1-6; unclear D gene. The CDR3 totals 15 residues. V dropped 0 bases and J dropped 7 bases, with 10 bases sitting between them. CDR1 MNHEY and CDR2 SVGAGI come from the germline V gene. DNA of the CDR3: TGTGCCAGCAGTTACTCACGGGCCGACAATTCACCCCTCCACTTT. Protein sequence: CASSYSRADNSPLHF.